The 31 T cell receptor beta chains below all came from one sample that was sequenced in a study of radiation and T cells in renal cell carcinoma. As for time point: blood 2 weeks post-SBRT. Treatment denoted: 15 Gy SBRT to primary tumor, nephrectomy 4 weeks later. Assay: immunoSEQ multiplex PCR; the TCRdb copy retains only in-frame clones and omits some. The sample lists roughly 130,000 clones; more than 75% were seen once. Source: blood, taken from a patient whose treatment included radiotherapy and nephrectomy. These TCRs come from a woman in her sixties or seventies with renal cell carcinoma.

V gene TRBV7-3 combines with J gene TRBJ1-6; D not resolved. The CDR3 totals 15 residues. The V end was cut by 2 bases, the J end by 4 bases, with 9 bases between. Germline CDR1 is SGHTA and CDR2 is FQGTGA. The CDR3: CASSLLGGYNSPLHF. The CDR3 nucleotides read TGTGCCAGCAGCTTACTGGGCGGTTATAATTCACCCCTCCACTTT.

The V call is TRBV9, the J call TRBJ1-6, with D perhaps matching TRBD1 (5 bases). CDR3 length equals 16 residues. Germline CDR1 is SGDLS and CDR2 is YYNGEE. V lost 0 bases to trimming and J lost 0 bases, with 7 bases between them. The CDR3 here is CASSVGGSSYNSPLHF. The CDR3 DNA reads TGTGCCAGCAGCGTAGGGGGGAGCTCCTATAATTCACCCCTCCACTTT.

The rearrangement joins TRBV7-2 to TRBJ2-7, with 15 bases that match TRBD2. The CDR3 spans 18 residues. J was trimmed by 0 bases and V by 7 bases; bases with no gene match: 10. Germline V gene sequence: CDR1 SGHTA, CDR2 FQGNSA. The CDR3 here is CASTGGLAGGLDSYEQYF. In nucleotides, the CDR3 is TGTGCCAGCACCGGAGGACTAGCGGGGGGGCTTGACTCCTACGAGCAGTACTTC.

V is TRBV2 and J is TRBJ2-2, with a possible D match to TRBD2 (5 bases). With 7 bases removed from V and 2 bases from J, the gap between germline ends came to 11 bases. This CDR3 has 14 residues. In germline, CDR1 is SNHLY, CDR2 FYNNEI. The CDR3 sequence: CASKGSANTGELFF. In DNA, the CDR3 is TGTGCCAGCAAGGGTAGCGCCAACACCGGGGAGCTGTTTTTT.

The chain links TRBV30 to TRBJ1-1, with TRBD1 as a possible D gene (5 bases). CDR1 is GTSNPN, CDR2 SVGIG, per germline (reference sequence). V was pared by 0 bases and J by 7 bases, with 15 bases between. The CDR3 has 14 amino acids. The CDR3 protein is CAWSVDNGQGEAFF. The CDR3 nucleotides are TGTGCCTGGAGTGTAGACAATGGGCAGGGTGAAGCTTTCTTT. The full variable domain, its missing parts supplied by reference TRBV30 and TRBJ1-1, is SQTIHQWPATLVQPVGSPLSLECTVEGTSNPNLYWYRQAAGRGLQLLFYSVGIGQISSEVPQNLSASRPQDRQFILSSKKLLLSDSGFYLCAWSVDNGQGEAFFGQGTRLTVV.

This chain links TRBV18 with TRBJ1-1; TRBD1 is a possible D gene (5 bases). CDR1 is KGHSH, CDR2 LQKENI, per germline. Trimming cost V 1 base and J 8 bases, with 11 bases left between them. The CDR3 sequence is 13 residues long. The CDR3 loop reads CASSPLAGGEAFF. Here the CDR3 DNA reads TGTGCCAGCTCACCACTCGCCGGGGGAGAAGCTTTCTTT.

The sample holds one count of this clone. The chain carries TRBV18 and TRBJ1-5; no definite D call. V was shortened by 6 bases and J by 2 bases, with 11 bases between the two germline ends. This CDR3 is 14 amino acids long. In germline, CDR1 is KGHSH, CDR2 LQKENI. This CDR3 reads CASSEGVGNQPQHF. The CDR3 DNA follows: TGTGCCAGCTCGGAGGGAGTTGGCAATCAGCCCCAGCATTTT.

The gene calls are TRBV4-3 and TRBJ1-2, with D hard to call. CDR3 length equals 14 residues. Trimming stripped 0 bases from V and 4 bases from J, with 9 bases between. Germline V gene sequence: CDR1 LGHNA, CDR2 YSLEER. The CDR3 DNA is TGCGCCAGCAGCCAAGAGGCGAGAACCTATGGCTACACCTTC. The encoded protein is CASSQEARTYGYTF.

The chain employs TRBV10-3 and TRBJ2-3; weak D call: TRBD1 (6 bases). The CDR3 totals 14 residues. Germline values: CDR1 ENHRY, CDR2 SYGVKD. V was clipped by 11 bases and J by 4 bases, with 19 bases between them. CDR3 DNA sequence: TGTGCCTTAAGTGCTCAGGGGCGGGCAGATACGCAGTATTTT. Protein: CALSAQGRADTQYF.

In its sample, this clone was seen once. J is TRBJ1-1 and V is TRBV6-1; D perhaps matches TRBD1 (5 bases). CDR3 length: 13 amino acids. Germline CDR1 is MNHNS and CDR2 is SASEGT. V was cut by 1 base and J by 4 bases, with 7 bases left in between. CDR3 protein: CASSEVDSTEAFF. CDR3 in DNA: TGTGCCAGCAGTGAAGTCGACAGCACTGAAGCTTTCTTT.

The CDR3 protein is CASSTSGVLSSYEQYF. As DNA, the CDR3 is TGTGCCAGTAGTACTAGCGGGGTCCTAAGCTCCTACGAGCAGTACTTC. The V gene is TRBV19, the J gene TRBJ2-7, with 9 bases that match TRBD2. The CDR3 sequence is 16 residues long. Looked up from germline, CDR1 is LNHDA and CDR2 is SQIVND (reference sequence). V trimming: 4 bases; J trimming: 0 bases; junction bases outside the gene matches: 7.

The rearrangement joins TRBV5-1 to TRBJ1-1; unclear D gene. Germline lookup yields CDR1 SGHRS and CDR2 YFSETQ. V gave up 3 bases and J gave up 3 bases, with 12 bases separating them. The CDR3 length is 14 residues. The CDR3, as DNA: TGCGCCAGCAGCTCGGTGGGGTGGGACACTGAAGCTTTCTTT. It translates to CASSSVGWDTEAFF.

The chain joins TRBV20-1 to TRBJ1-2; D uncertain. The CDR3 runs to 11 residues. Germline V gene lookup returns CDR1 DFQATT and CDR2 SNEGSKA (reference sequence). V dropped 6 bases and J dropped 5 bases, with 10 bases sitting between them. CDR3: CSARPAYGYTF. In DNA form, the CDR3 reads TGCAGTGCCCGTCCGGCATATGGCTACACCTTC.

The chain combines TRBV6-1 with TRBJ1-1, with 8 bases that match TRBD1. CDR1 and CDR2 from the germline V gene are MNHNS and SASEGT. J lost 8 bases, V lost 7 bases, and 9 bases had no gene match. The CDR3 runs to 13 residues. In nucleotides, the CDR3 is TGTGCCAGCATCCGACAGGGGACCTGGGAAGCTTTCTTT. Translating it yields CASIRQGTWEAFF.

This chain uses TRBV18 with TRBJ1-1; no firm D call. This CDR3 is built from 18 residues. The V and J ends lost 1 base and 2 bases respectively, with 20 bases between them. In germline, CDR1 is KGHSH, CDR2 LQKENI. The CDR3 reads CASSPRRGLTGVNTEAFF. CDR3 nucleotide sequence: TGTGCCAGCTCACCACGGAGAGGGCTTACGGGCGTAAACACTGAAGCTTTCTTT.

The gene calls are TRBV23-1 and TRBJ1-3; 7 nucleotides agree with TRBD1. TRBV23-1 is noted as an ORF with a role that remains uncertain. V was clipped by 7 bases and J by 0 bases; unmatched bases: 9. This CDR3 has 16 residues. CDR3 residues: CASIRGGGASGNTIYF. The CDR3 coding sequence is TGCGCCAGCATTAGGGGAGGGGGCGCCTCTGGAAACACCATATATTTT.

V is TRBV19 and J is TRBJ2-7, with D perhaps assigned TRBD1 or TRBD2 (5 bases each). V was trimmed by 6 bases and J by 1 base, leaving 10 bases between them. The CDR3 has 13 amino acids. Germline V CDR1 and CDR2: LNHDA, SQIVND (reference sequence). The chain's CDR3 is CASSLGGSYEQYF. CDR3 nucleotide sequence: TGTGCCAGTAGCCTTGGGGGATCCTACGAGCAGTACTTC.

V usage is TRBV2 and J usage is TRBJ1-5, with 10 bases fitting TRBD1. The CDR3 runs to 14 residues. Germline-derived CDR1 and CDR2 are SNHLY and FYNNEI. Trimming took 7 bases from V and 7 from J; bases not matched to a gene: 7. CDR3: CASKKTGGQQPQHF. Written as DNA, the CDR3 is TGTGCCAGCAAAAAGACAGGGGGCCAGCAGCCCCAGCATTTT.

The chain carries TRBV7-8 and TRBJ2-1; either TRBD1 or TRBD2 may supply D (7 bases each). The CDR3 has 17 amino acids. Trimming cost V 8 bases and J 2 bases, with 22 bases left between them. CDR1 SGHVS and CDR2 FQNEAQ come from the germline V gene. The CDR3 loop reads CASVPREGAGPYNEQFF. In nucleotides, the CDR3 is TGTGCCAGCGTCCCTAGGGAGGGGGCAGGGCCCTACAATGAGCAGTTCTTC.

The sample holds one count of this clone. The gene calls are TRBV13 and TRBJ1-4; 9 nucleotides line up with TRBD1. CDR1 is PRHDT, CDR2 FYEKMQ, per germline (reference sequence). Trimming at V came to 5 bases and at J to 8 bases, leaving 12 bases not matched to a gene. The CDR3 is made up of 16 amino acids. CDR3 protein: CASSASPGQGREKLFF. The CDR3 DNA reads TGTGCCAGCAGCGCCTCACCGGGACAGGGTCGAGAAAAACTGTTTTTT.

The chain employs TRBV6-5 and TRBJ2-3; TRBD2 aligns across 7 bases. The CDR3 is 14 residues long. The germline V gene encodes CDR1 MNHEY and CDR2 SVGAGI. The trim removed 9 bases at V and 5 bases at J, leaving 11 bases unmatched. The CDR3 region has the DNA TGTGCCAGTACGGGACTACCAGGTAGAGATACGCAGTATTTT. Its translation is CASTGLPGRDTQYF.

At least ten counts were recorded for this clone. The chain couples TRBV5-4 to TRBJ1-1, with D tentatively TRBD1 (6 bases). Germline V gene data show CDR1 as SGHNT and CDR2 as YYREEE (reference sequence). The CDR3 is made up of 12 amino acids. Between the trimmed V and J ends, which lost 2 bases and 4 bases, there was a span of 6 bases. Here the CDR3 reads CASSFRGTEAFF. The CDR3 region has the DNA TGTGCCAGCAGCTTCAGGGGCACTGAAGCTTTCTTT.

V and J are TRBV10-1 and TRBJ1-2; D is ambiguous. V lost 4 bases and J 0 bases, leaving 6 bases between the germline ends. The CDR3 extends over 13 amino acids. Germline values: CDR1 WNHNN, CDR2 SYGVQD (reference sequence). The CDR3 sequence is CASSVAANYGYTF. The CDR3 DNA reads as TGCGCCAGCAGTGTTGCAGCTAACTATGGCTACACCTTC.

The rearrangement joins TRBV19 to TRBJ1-2, with D tentatively TRBD1 (6 bases). The CDR3 loop spans 13 amino acids. The germline gives CDR1 LNHDA, CDR2 SQIVND (reference sequence). The V end lost 5 bases, the J end lost 6 bases, and 13 bases lay between the germline ends. Written as DNA, the CDR3 is TGTGCCAGTAGTCCCGGGACACGCAATGGCTACACCTTC. Protein product: CASSPGTRNGYTF.

Worth noting for this clone: The sample contains more than one DNA sequence encoding this CDR3. CDR3 nucleotides: TGTGCCAGCAGAGAGACAGGCGGGAATTCACCCCTCCACTTT. Its protein is CASRETGGNSPLHF. The chain joins TRBV28 to TRBJ1-6; D possibly corresponds to TRBD1 (6 bases). Trimming cost V 6 bases and J 7 bases, with 13 bases left between them. The CDR3 loop spans 14 amino acids. Per the germline V gene, CDR1 is MDHEN and CDR2 is SYDVKM.

The CDR3 loop is CASNQGPGQNTEAFF. The CDR3 nucleotides read TGCGCCAGCAACCAGGGTCCAGGGCAGAACACTGAAGCTTTCTTT. The chain has TRBV5-1 and TRBJ1-1; D is perhaps TRBD1 (5 bases). The CDR3 totals 15 residues. Germline V gene lookup returns CDR1 SGHRS and CDR2 YFSETQ. Trimming removed 6 bases from V and 1 base from J, with 16 bases in between.

The chain employs TRBV6-1 and TRBJ1-1, with a tentative D call TRBD1 (5 bases). The CDR3 length is 14 residues. Per the germline V gene, CDR1 is MNHNS and CDR2 is SASEGT. Trimming left V 3 bases short and J 3 bases short, with 11 bases between. CDR3 DNA: TGTGCCAGCAGTGAGCCCGGAGGGGACACTGAAGCTTTCTTT. As protein: CASSEPGGDTEAFF.

The V gene is TRBV11-2, the J gene TRBJ1-2, with D perhaps matching TRBD1 (6 bases). The CDR3 totals 18 residues. V was shortened by 5 bases and J by 0 bases, with 22 bases between the two germline ends. Germline CDR1 is SGHAT and CDR2 is FQNNGV. This CDR3 is CASSPRVGGLLSNYGYTF. The CDR3 region has the DNA TGTGCCAGCAGCCCCCGGGTGGGGGGCCTTCTTTCTAACTATGGCTACACCTTC.

The chain combines TRBV5-4 with TRBJ2-7; possibly TRBD1 or TRBD2 for D (5 bases each). This CDR3 region has 14 residues. Looked up from germline, CDR1 is SGHNT and CDR2 is YYREEE (reference sequence). V lost 4 bases, J lost 0 bases, and 11 bases lay in between. CDR3 nucleotide sequence: TGTGCCAGCAGCACCGGGACGGCCTCCTACGAGCAGTACTTC. Amino acids: CASSTGTASYEQYF. Full variable domain (rest looked up from reference TRBV5-4 and TRBJ2-7): ETGVTQSPTHLIKTRGQQVTLRCSSQSGHNTVSWYQQALGQGPQFIFQYYREEENGRGNFPPRFSGLQFPNYSSELNVNALELDDSALYLCASSTGTASYEQYFGPGTRLTVT.

J is TRBJ2-7 and V is TRBV2; 9 nucleotides line up with TRBD1. The junction had 7 bases not matched to a gene; V was cut back by 3 bases and J by 4 bases. Germline lookup yields CDR1 SNHLY and CDR2 FYNNEI. This CDR3 has 15 amino acids. CDR3 loop: CASSESDRGKYEQYF. For the CDR3, the DNA is TGTGCCAGCAGTGAGTCGGACAGGGGCAAATACGAGCAGTACTTC. Supplemented by reference TRBV2 and TRBJ2-7, the full variable domain reads EPEVTQTPSHQVTQMGQEVILRCVPISNHLYFYWYRQILGQKVEFLVSFYNNEISEKSEIFDDQFSVERPDGSNFTLKIRSTKLEDSAMYFCASSESDRGKYEQYFGPGTRLTVT.

The rearrangement links TRBV4-2 to TRBJ1-6; D call uncertain. Trimming took off 2 bases at V and 7 bases at J, with 30 bases between the two ends. There are 21 residues in the CDR3. CDR1 and CDR2 (germline): LGHNA, YNFKEQ. CDR3 amino acids: CASSQLPMAASSLAPNSPLHF. The CDR3 DNA reads as TGTGCCAGCAGCCAATTACCCATGGCAGCAAGCTCCCTCGCGCCCAATTCACCCCTCCACTTT.